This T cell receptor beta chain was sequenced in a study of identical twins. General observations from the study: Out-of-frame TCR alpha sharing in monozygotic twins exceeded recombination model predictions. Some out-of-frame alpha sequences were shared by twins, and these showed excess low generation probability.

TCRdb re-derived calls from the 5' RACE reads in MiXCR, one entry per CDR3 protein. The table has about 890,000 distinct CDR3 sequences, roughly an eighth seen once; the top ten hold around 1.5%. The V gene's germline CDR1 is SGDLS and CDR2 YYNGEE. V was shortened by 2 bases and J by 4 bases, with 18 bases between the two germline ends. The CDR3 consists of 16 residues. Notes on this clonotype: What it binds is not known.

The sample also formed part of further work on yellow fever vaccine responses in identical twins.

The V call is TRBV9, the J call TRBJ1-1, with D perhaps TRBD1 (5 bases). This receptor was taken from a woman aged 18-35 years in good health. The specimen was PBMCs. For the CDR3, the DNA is TGTGCCAGCAGCGTTCAGCCTGCTTCAGGGATCACTGAAGCTTTCTTT. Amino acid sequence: CASSVQPASGITEAFF.